This TCR beta chain originates from a study of tumor-infiltrating lymphocytes in primary liver carcinoma. Regarding the study as a whole: The study found only about 8-24% of top clones in all five tumor regions.

Germline loops: CDR1 MNHEY, CDR2 SVGEGT. This CDR3 comprises 15 residues. With respect to this clonotype: What it binds is not known. Without the conserved terminal phenylalanine or tryptophan, this CDR3 likely stems from a read error.

A primer matching the constant region was used to make TCR beta cDNA from 500 to 650 ng of total RNA. Generation of the TCR beta libraries relied on three nested multiplex PCR rounds using slightly modified ARM-PCR. TRBV1-TRBV30 forward and Cbeta reverse primers drove the first two roughly 10-cycle rounds. TCRdb re-derived calls from the multiplex PCR reads in MiXCR, one entry per CDR3 protein. The profile shows 25,000 to 30,000 distinct CDR3 sequences, over 60% of them singletons. Unsorted bulk tissue (about 20-30 mg) underwent RNA and DNA co-extraction. Sequences were obtained from liver tumor tissue from sampling region 3. Specified subset: tumor region T3, left-lateral pole. The receptor's source is a man aged 35 to 55 with primary liver carcinoma and hepatitis B virus infection. The chain combines TRBV6-2 or TRBV6-3 with TRBJ2-1; possibly TRBD1 for D (6 bases). DNA of the CDR3: TGTGCCAGCAGATACTCATTCGTCAGGGGAGATGAGCAGTTCTAC. As protein: CASRYSFVRGDEQFY.